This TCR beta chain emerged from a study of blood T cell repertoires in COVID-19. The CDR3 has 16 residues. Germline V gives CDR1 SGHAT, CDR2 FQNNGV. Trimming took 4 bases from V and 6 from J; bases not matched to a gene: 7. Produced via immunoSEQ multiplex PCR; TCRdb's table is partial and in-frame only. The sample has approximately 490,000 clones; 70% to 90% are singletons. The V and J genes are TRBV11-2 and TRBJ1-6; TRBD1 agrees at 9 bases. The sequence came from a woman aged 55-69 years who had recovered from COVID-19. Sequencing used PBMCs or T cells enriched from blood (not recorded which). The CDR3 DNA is TGTGCCAGCAGCTCAAGCCGGGACAGGGTTAATTCACCCCTCCACTTT. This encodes CASSSSRDRVNSPLHF.